This is a list of T cell receptor beta chains from one sample in a study of cytomegalovirus exposure and HLA in healthy donors. Measured with immunoSEQ multiplex PCR; TCRdb has only the in-frame clones, and not every one. The top ten hold roughly 0.93% of the sample, which has about 300,000 clones, roughly 88% seen once. The material sequenced was PBMCs. The receptor source for this set is a woman aged 18-35 years in good health and CMV-seronegative. CDR3s include the opening cysteine and the closing phenylalanine or tryptophan. The order of the fields is J gene, V gene, D gene, clone size, CDR3 protein, CDR3 DNA. The D gene is left open where the match is weak. Not every row has a clone size; where given, it reads once, few, many or a size class.

j_gene: TRBJ1-2; v_gene: TRBV19; d_gene: -; abundance: -; CDR3aa: CASSTLWASSNYGYTF; CDR3nt: TGTGCCAGTAGTACCCTATGGGCCTCCTCTAACTATGGCTACACCTTC
j_gene: TRBJ2-2; v_gene: TRBV6-1; d_gene: -; abundance: once; CDR3aa: CASLAFNTGELFF; CDR3nt: TGTGCCAGTTTGGCCTTCAACACCGGGGAGCTGTTTTTT
j_gene: TRBJ2-1; v_gene: TRBV6-1; d_gene: -; abundance: -; CDR3aa: CASARASPSYNEQFF; CDR3nt: TGTGCCAGCGCACGGGCTAGCCCGTCCTACAATGAGCAGTTCTTC
j_gene: TRBJ2-1; v_gene: TRBV5-1; d_gene: TRBD1; abundance: -; CDR3aa: CASSLVLQGSSYNEQFF; CDR3nt: TGCGCCAGCAGCTTGGTTCTACAGGGGAGCTCCTACAATGAGCAGTTCTTC
j_gene: TRBJ1-1; v_gene: TRBV15; d_gene: -; abundance: -; CDR3aa: CATSRGTWGAEAFF; CDR3nt: TGTGCCACCAGCAGAGGAACGTGGGGCGCTGAAGCTTTCTTT
j_gene: TRBJ2-1; v_gene: TRBV25-1; d_gene: TRBD2; abundance: -; CDR3aa: CASSDPASGSSYNEQFF; CDR3nt: TGTGCCAGCAGTGACCCCGCTAGCGGGAGCTCCTACAATGAGCAGTTCTTC
j_gene: TRBJ2-1; v_gene: TRBV5-1; d_gene: TRBD2; abundance: -; CDR3aa: CASSFRLAESSYNEQFF; CDR3nt: TGCGCCAGCAGCTTTAGACTAGCGGAGAGCTCCTACAATGAGCAGTTCTTC
j_gene: TRBJ2-7; v_gene: TRBV5-1; d_gene: TRBD1; abundance: -; CDR3aa: CASSPDRAFSYEQYF; CDR3nt: TGCGCCAGCAGCCCGGACAGGGCCTTTTCCTACGAGCAGTACTTC
j_gene: TRBJ2-7; v_gene: TRBV7-3; d_gene: -; abundance: -; CDR3aa: CASSLGEAYEQYF; CDR3nt: TGTGCCAGCAGCTTGGGGGAGGCTTACGAGCAGTACTTC
j_gene: TRBJ2-3; v_gene: TRBV11-3; d_gene: -; abundance: -; CDR3aa: CASSLDGATGGTDTQYF; CDR3nt: TGTGCCAGCAGCTTAGATGGAGCTACCGGGGGCACAGATACGCAGTATTTT
j_gene: TRBJ1-6; v_gene: TRBV27; d_gene: TRBD1; abundance: -; CDR3aa: CASGRGRPGDSPLHF; CDR3nt: TGTGCCAGCGGTAGGGGGCGCCCCGGGGATTCACCCCTCCACTTT
j_gene: TRBJ1-3; v_gene: TRBV9; d_gene: TRBD1; abundance: -; CDR3aa: CASSSLTGGGNTIYF; CDR3nt: TGTGCCAGCAGCTCCTTGACAGGGGGCGGAAACACCATATATTTT
j_gene: TRBJ1-6; v_gene: TRBV28; d_gene: -; abundance: -; CDR3aa: CASTQAGMYNSPLHF; CDR3nt: TGTGCCAGCACCCAGGCGGGGATGTATAATTCACCCCTCCACTTT
j_gene: TRBJ1-2; v_gene: TRBV11-2; d_gene: -; abundance: -; CDR3aa: CASSFGRLANYGYTF; CDR3nt: TGTGCCAGCAGCTTCGGGAGGTTAGCTAACTATGGCTACACCTTC
j_gene: TRBJ2-1; v_gene: TRBV27; d_gene: -; abundance: -; CDR3aa: CASSLTSAPRGEQFF; CDR3nt: TGTGCCAGCAGTTTAACCTCGGCCCCACGCGGTGAGCAGTTCTTC
j_gene: TRBJ1-2; v_gene: TRBV7-2; d_gene: -; abundance: once; CDR3aa: CASSLSLLRNYGYTF; CDR3nt: TGTGCCAGCAGCTTATCCCTCCTCAGGAACTATGGCTACACCTTC
j_gene: TRBJ1-5; v_gene: TRBV14; d_gene: -; abundance: -; CDR3aa: CASSLSGSGNQPQHF; CDR3nt: TGTGCCAGCAGCCTGTCAGGGTCGGGTAATCAGCCCCAGCATTTT
j_gene: TRBJ1-2; v_gene: TRBV7-9; d_gene: -; abundance: -; CDR3aa: CASSLNTQNYGYTF; CDR3nt: TGTGCCAGCAGCTTAAACACCCAAAACTATGGCTACACCTTC
j_gene: TRBJ1-2; v_gene: TRBV27; d_gene: -; abundance: -; CDR3aa: CASSFFGGDYGYTF; CDR3nt: TGTGCCAGCAGTTTTTTCGGGGGGGACTATGGCTACACCTTC
j_gene: TRBJ2-7; v_gene: TRBV5-4; d_gene: -; abundance: -; CDR3aa: CASSLAGLSYEQYF; CDR3nt: TGTGCCAGCAGCTTGGCGGGTCTCTCCTACGAGCAGTACTTC
j_gene: TRBJ2-5; v_gene: TRBV5-6; d_gene: -; abundance: -; CDR3aa: CASSLAPDQETQYF; CDR3nt: TGTGCCAGCAGCTTGGCCCCAGACCAAGAGACCCAGTACTTC
j_gene: TRBJ1-2; v_gene: TRBV7-2; d_gene: -; abundance: -; CDR3aa: CASSPDSNYGYTF; CDR3nt: TGTGCCAGCAGCCCGGACAGTAACTATGGCTACACCTTC
j_gene: TRBJ1-3; v_gene: TRBV11-2; d_gene: -; abundance: -; CDR3aa: CASSLGADSGNTIYF; CDR3nt: TGTGCCAGCAGCTTAGGGGCAGACTCTGGAAACACCATATATTTT
j_gene: TRBJ2-1; v_gene: TRBV28; d_gene: TRBD1; abundance: -; CDR3aa: CASSRDRGFNEQFF; CDR3nt: TGTGCCAGCAGTAGGGACAGGGGTTTCAATGAGCAGTTCTTC
j_gene: TRBJ2-5; v_gene: TRBV18; d_gene: -; abundance: few; CDR3aa: CASSPGPGRGETQYF; CDR3nt: TGTGCCAGCTCACCAGGACCGGGGCGGGGAGAGACCCAGTACTTC
j_gene: TRBJ1-4; v_gene: TRBV5-1; d_gene: TRBD1; abundance: -; CDR3aa: CASSWIQGSNEKLFF; CDR3nt: TGCGCCAGCAGCTGGATACAGGGGTCTAATGAAAAACTGTTTTTT
j_gene: TRBJ1-1; v_gene: TRBV7-9; d_gene: -; abundance: many; CDR3aa: CASRLQGEAFF; CDR3nt: TGTGCCAGCAGACTACAGGGTGAAGCTTTCTTT
j_gene: TRBJ2-7; v_gene: TRBV5-1; d_gene: TRBD2; abundance: -; CDR3aa: CASSLEGLARYEQYF; CDR3nt: TGCGCCAGCAGCTTGGAAGGACTAGCTCGGTACGAGCAGTACTTC
j_gene: TRBJ2-3; v_gene: TRBV29-1; d_gene: TRBD2; abundance: -; CDR3aa: CSVVGTSGRTSTDTQYF; CDR3nt: TGCAGCGTCGTCGGGACTAGCGGGAGGACGAGCACAGATACGCAGTATTTT
j_gene: TRBJ2-1; v_gene: TRBV9; d_gene: TRBD2; abundance: -; CDR3aa: CASSGQISGLAGGPSDNEQFF; CDR3nt: TGTGCCAGCAGCGGACAGATCTCGGGACTAGCGGGAGGGCCGTCGGACAATGAGCAGTTCTTC
j_gene: TRBJ2-7; v_gene: TRBV2; d_gene: -; abundance: -; CDR3aa: CASIVGRLRKYEQYF; CDR3nt: TGTGCCAGCATCGTGGGTCGACTGCGGAAATACGAGCAGTACTTC
j_gene: TRBJ2-7; v_gene: TRBV10-3; d_gene: -; abundance: -; CDR3aa: CAISEPGSSYEQYF; CDR3nt: TGTGCCATCAGTGAACCGGGGAGCTCCTACGAGCAGTACTTC
j_gene: TRBJ2-3; v_gene: TRBV19; d_gene: TRBD1; abundance: -; CDR3aa: CASSKRRDRGTDTQYF; CDR3nt: TGTGCCAGTAGTAAGCGCCGGGACAGGGGTACAGATACGCAGTATTTT
j_gene: TRBJ1-2; v_gene: TRBV7-2; d_gene: -; abundance: -; CDR3aa: CASSLNRGGYGYTF; CDR3nt: TGTGCCAGCAGCTTAAATCGGGGGGGCTATGGCTACACCTTC
j_gene: TRBJ1-6; v_gene: TRBV10-3; d_gene: -; abundance: -; CDR3aa: CAISDRGWGGSPLHF; CDR3nt: TGTGCCATCAGTGACCGTGGATGGGGGGGATCACCCCTCCACTTT
j_gene: TRBJ1-5; v_gene: TRBV11-2; d_gene: -; abundance: once; CDR3aa: CASSLGGGNNQPQHF; CDR3nt: TGTGCCAGCAGCTTAGGTGGGGGGAACAATCAGCCCCAGCATTTT
j_gene: TRBJ1-1; v_gene: TRBV28; d_gene: -; abundance: -; CDR3aa: CASSLSGPTGKNTEAFF; CDR3nt: TGTGCCAGCAGTTTATCTGGTCCTACAGGGAAGAACACTGAAGCTTTCTTT
j_gene: TRBJ2-7; v_gene: TRBV9; d_gene: -; abundance: -; CDR3aa: CASSVGGTPYEQYF; CDR3nt: TGTGCCAGCAGCGTAGGTGGGACTCCGTACGAGCAGTACTTC
j_gene: TRBJ1-2; v_gene: TRBV29-1; d_gene: TRBD1; abundance: -; CDR3aa: CSAGGGYGYTF; CDR3nt: TGCAGCGCAGGGGGCGGTTATGGCTACACCTTC
j_gene: TRBJ1-5; v_gene: TRBV5-6; d_gene: -; abundance: -; CDR3aa: CASSLGAHSNQPQHF; CDR3nt: TGTGCCAGCAGCTTGGGAGCCCATAGCAATCAGCCCCAGCATTTT
j_gene: TRBJ2-2; v_gene: TRBV6-7; d_gene: -; abundance: -; CDR3aa: CASRGELFF; CDR3nt: TGTGCCAGCCGCGGGGAGCTGTTTTTT
j_gene: TRBJ2-5; v_gene: TRBV15; d_gene: TRBD1; abundance: -; CDR3aa: CATSRGGQGGLGGETQYF; CDR3nt: TGTGCCACCAGCAGAGGGGGACAGGGAGGCCTAGGGGGAGAGACCCAGTACTTC
j_gene: TRBJ2-7; v_gene: TRBV5-1; d_gene: TRBD1; abundance: once; CDR3aa: CASSLPGQVYEQYF; CDR3nt: TGCGCCAGCAGCTTGCCGGGACAGGTCTACGAGCAGTACTTC
j_gene: TRBJ1-2; v_gene: TRBV30; d_gene: -; abundance: -; CDR3aa: CAWGGSVGYTF; CDR3nt: TGTGCCTGGGGGGGCTCGGTTGGCTACACCTTC
j_gene: TRBJ2-1; v_gene: TRBV5-1; d_gene: TRBD2; abundance: -; CDR3aa: CASSATSGRIPLYNEQFF; CDR3nt: TGCGCCAGCAGCGCGACTAGCGGGAGGATTCCCCTCTACAATGAGCAGTTCTTC
j_gene: TRBJ1-5; v_gene: TRBV5-6; d_gene: -; abundance: -; CDR3aa: CASSLAGGAGQPQHF; CDR3nt: TGTGCCAGCAGCTTGGCGGGGGGCGCCGGTCAGCCCCAGCATTTT
j_gene: TRBJ2-6; v_gene: TRBV2; d_gene: -; abundance: -; CDR3aa: CASTLGANVLTF; CDR3nt: TGTGCCAGCACCCTGGGGGCCAACGTCCTGACTTTC
j_gene: TRBJ2-7; v_gene: TRBV29-1; d_gene: TRBD2; abundance: -; CDR3aa: CSVGGGGGGYEQYF; CDR3nt: TGCAGCGTTGGTGGGGGCGGGGGGGGTTACGAGCAGTACTTC
j_gene: TRBJ2-7; v_gene: TRBV6-4; d_gene: -; abundance: -; CDR3aa: CASSDHAAESSYEQYF; CDR3nt: TGTGCCAGCAGTGACCACGCGGCAGAGAGCTCCTACGAGCAGTACTTC
j_gene: TRBJ2-3; v_gene: TRBV18; d_gene: TRBD1; abundance: -; CDR3aa: CASSPTTGTGNTDTQYF; CDR3nt: TGTGCCAGCTCACCAACTACCGGGACAGGGAACACAGATACGCAGTATTTT
j_gene: TRBJ2-7; v_gene: TRBV9; d_gene: -; abundance: -; CDR3aa: CASSAGGGDMDYEQYF; CDR3nt: TGTGCCAGCAGCGCCGGAGGTGGAGATATGGACTACGAGCAGTACTTC
j_gene: TRBJ2-1; v_gene: TRBV2; d_gene: TRBD2; abundance: -; CDR3aa: CASSEGRLAGANEQFF; CDR3nt: TGTGCCAGCAGTGAGGGGCGACTAGCGGGAGCAAATGAGCAGTTCTTC
j_gene: TRBJ2-7; v_gene: TRBV6-5; d_gene: -; abundance: -; CDR3aa: CASSYVHSSYEQYF; CDR3nt: TGTGCCAGCAGTTACGTCCACAGCTCCTACGAGCAGTACTTC
j_gene: TRBJ2-3; v_gene: TRBV9; d_gene: -; abundance: once; CDR3aa: CASSVTTRGSTDTQYF; CDR3nt: TGTGCCAGCAGCGTAACTACTAGGGGGAGCACAGATACGCAGTATTTT
j_gene: TRBJ1-1; v_gene: TRBV5-1; d_gene: -; abundance: -; CDR3aa: CASSFLPGGSNTEAFF; CDR3nt: TGCGCCAGCAGCTTTTTACCTGGGGGGTCGAACACTGAAGCTTTCTTT
j_gene: TRBJ2-2; v_gene: TRBV9; d_gene: -; abundance: -; CDR3aa: CASSVSLEGAGGTGELFF; CDR3nt: TGTGCCAGCAGCGTATCTCTTGAGGGAGCAGGTGGTACCGGGGAGCTGTTTTTT
j_gene: TRBJ1-2; v_gene: TRBV28; d_gene: -; abundance: -; CDR3aa: CASSGQNYGYTF; CDR3nt: TGTGCCAGCAGTGGACAGAACTATGGCTACACCTTC
j_gene: TRBJ2-3; v_gene: TRBV27; d_gene: TRBD2; abundance: -; CDR3aa: CASSLKQMLADPDTQYF; CDR3nt: TGTGCCAGCAGTTTAAAGCAAATGCTAGCGGATCCAGATACGCAGTATTTT
j_gene: TRBJ1-5; v_gene: TRBV28; d_gene: TRBD1; abundance: -; CDR3aa: CASSRHMTGPNQPQHF; CDR3nt: TGTGCCAGCAGCCGCCATATGACAGGGCCCAATCAGCCCCAGCATTTT
j_gene: TRBJ1-1; v_gene: TRBV10-3; d_gene: -; abundance: once; CDR3aa: CAISEWMRGTEAFF; CDR3nt: TGTGCCATCAGTGAGTGGATGCGGGGGACTGAAGCTTTCTTT